This is a list of T cell receptor beta chains from one sample in a study of blood T cell repertoires in COVID-19. TCRdb keeps only in-frame clones here, not all; method: immunoSEQ multiplex PCR. The data show about 200,000 clones, about 81% seen once. The sample consisted of peripheral blood. Receptors were obtained from a woman aged 70-85 years with COVID-19, enrolled during active disease. The CDR3 runs from the conserved cysteine through the conserved F or W. A D gene is named only where the DNA matches it firmly. For some rows the clone size is stated as once, few or many, or as a class when expanded; others skip it.

TRBV6-6	.	TRBJ2-1	.	CASIRDGGSYNEQFF	TGTGCCAGCATCCGGGACGGGGGCTCCTACAATGAGCAGTTCTTC
TRBV2	.	TRBJ2-7	.	CASSASSYEQYF	TGTGCCAGCAGCGCTAGCTCCTACGAGCAGTACTTC
TRBV18	.	TRBJ1-1	.	CASSPRSGDTEAFF	TGTGCCAGCTCACCACGATCGGGGGACACTGAAGCTTTCTTT
TRBV19	.	TRBJ1-2	few	CASEDRRSNYGYTF	TGTGCCAGTGAAGACAGGCGATCTAACTATGGCTACACCTTC
TRBV3-1/TRBV3-2	TRBD2	TRBJ2-2	.	CASKAELAGLNTGELFF	TGTGCCAGCAAGGCGGAATTAGCGGGGTTGAACACCGGGGAGCTGTTTTTT
TRBV5-4	.	TRBJ1-2	.	CASSSGGGGEGYGHTF	TGTGCCAGCAGCTCCGGGGGTGGCGGAGAAGGCTATGGCCACACCTTC
TRBV18	.	TRBJ2-7	.	CASSPGQQSSYEQYF	TGTGCCAGCTCACCTGGACAGCAGTCCTCCTACGAGCAGTACTTC
TRBV6-2/TRBV6-3	TRBD1	TRBJ1-2	few	CASTPGTGRGYTF	TGTGCCAGCACCCCTGGGACAGGCCGTGGCTACACCTTC
TRBV19	.	TRBJ1-5	.	CASRQRYSNQPQHF	TGTGCCAGTAGGCAGCGTTATAGCAATCAGCCCCAGCATTTT
TRBV24-1	TRBD1	TRBJ1-1	.	CATSDTRTGGTEAFF	TGTGCCACCAGTGATACGAGGACAGGGGGCACTGAAGCTTTCTTT
TRBV7-3	TRBD2	TRBJ2-5	.	CASSLGGLAGETQYF	TGTGCCAGCAGCCTAGGGGGACTAGCGGGAGAGACCCAGTACTTC
TRBV29-1	.	TRBJ2-2	.	CSVSGTNTGELFF	TGCAGCGTCTCCGGGACTAACACCGGGGAGCTGTTTTTT
TRBV2	.	TRBJ1-4	.	CASATQAGEKLFF	TGTGCCAGCGCAACCCAGGCAGGGGAAAAACTGTTTTTT
TRBV27	TRBD1	TRBJ1-1	.	CASSQQTGVAEAFF	TGTGCCAGCAGCCAACAGACAGGGGTCGCTGAAGCTTTCTTT
TRBV28	.	TRBJ1-2	once	CASSSSEGGNYGYTF	TGTGCCAGCAGTTCCTCGGAAGGAGGGAACTATGGCTACACCTTC
TRBV3-1/TRBV3-2	TRBD1	TRBJ1-1	.	CATGTDTLYHPFF	TGTGCCACCGGGACAGACACTTTATATCACCCTTTCTTT
TRBV27	TRBD2	TRBJ2-1	.	CASSSAGGRNEQFF	TGTGCCAGCAGTTCCGCGGGAGGGCGGAATGAGCAGTTCTTC
TRBV29-1	TRBD2	TRBJ2-1	.	CSVTGTSSYNEQFF	TGCAGCGTAACCGGGACTAGCTCCTACAATGAGCAGTTCTTC
TRBV24-1	.	TRBJ2-3	.	CATSDFASGPRKDTQYF	TGTGCCACCAGTGATTTTGCAAGCGGCCCAAGGAAAGATACGCAGTATTTT
TRBV19	.	TRBJ1-1	.	CASSINRETEAFF	TGTGCCAGTAGTATAAACAGGGAAACTGAAGCTTTCTTT
TRBV30	.	TRBJ1-6	.	CAWSVQYLRSPLHF	TGTGCCTGGAGTGTACAGTACTTGAGATCACCCCTCCACTTT
TRBV6-2/TRBV6-3	TRBD1	TRBJ1-4	many	CASSLGQGTRNEKLFF	TGTGCCAGCAGCCTGGGACAGGGCACGAGAAATGAAAAACTGTTTTTT
TRBV6-2/TRBV6-3	.	TRBJ2-6	.	CASSRASSGANVLTF	TGTGCCAGCAGCCGCGCATCGTCTGGGGCCAACGTCCTGACTTTC
TRBV10-1	.	TRBJ2-7	many	CASSESQGISEQYF	TGCGCCAGCAGTGAGTCACAGGGTATCTCCGAGCAGTACTTC
TRBV2	.	TRBJ1-5	few	CASRSNTIRGQPQHF	TGTGCCAGCAGGAGTAATACTATTAGGGGTCAGCCCCAGCATTTT
TRBV30	TRBD1	TRBJ2-7	.	CAWNPGQGRGLYEQYF	TGTGCCTGGAATCCCGGACAGGGTAGAGGATTGTACGAGCAGTACTTC
TRBV9	.	TRBJ1-6	few	CASSPRTDNSPLHF	TGTGCCAGCAGCCCGCGGACAGATAATTCACCCCTCCACTTT
TRBV28	.	TRBJ1-5	.	CASSIGSHGQPQHF	TGTGCCAGCAGCATTGGGAGCCACGGGCAGCCCCAGCATTTT
TRBV2	.	TRBJ2-3	.	CASNREISTDTQYF	TGTGCCAGCAATCGGGAGATCAGCACAGATACGCAGTATTTT
TRBV28	TRBD1	TRBJ1-2	.	CASRPVGTVYGYTF	TGTGCCAGCAGGCCGGTCGGGACAGTGTATGGCTACACCTTC
TRBV28	TRBD1	TRBJ2-3	.	CASTRGQGRNTQYF	TGTGCCAGCACCAGAGGACAGGGAAGGAATACGCAGTATTTT
TRBV7-2	TRBD2	TRBJ2-7	.	CASSSGGLAAYEQYF	TGTGCCAGCAGCTCTGGGGGACTAGCGGCCTACGAGCAGTACTTC
TRBV9	TRBD1	TRBJ1-5	.	CASSLDRGDQPQHF	TGTGCCAGCAGCCTGGACAGGGGAGATCAGCCCCAGCATTTT
TRBV5-1	TRBD2	TRBJ2-3	.	CASSLEGAGVSTDTQYF	TGCGCCAGCAGCTTGGAGGGAGCGGGAGTTTCAACAGATACGCAGTATTTT
TRBV29-1	.	TRBJ2-7	.	CSVQTAYEQYF	TGCAGCGTTCAGACAGCCTACGAGCAGTACTTC
TRBV5-1	TRBD2	TRBJ2-7	.	CASKRGLAGVGNEQYF	TGCGCCAGCAAAAGGGGACTAGCGGGAGTGGGAAACGAGCAGTACTTC
TRBV19	.	TRBJ1-6	once	CASSPPGLNNSPLHF	TGTGCCAGTAGCCCACCGGGACTTAATAATTCACCCCTCCACTTT
TRBV28	TRBD1	TRBJ2-7	.	CASSLLQGAVHEQYF	TGTGCCAGCAGTTTATTACAGGGGGCAGTCCACGAGCAGTACTTC
TRBV5-1	TRBD2	TRBJ2-3	.	CASSLAGLRDTQYF	TGCGCCAGCAGCTTAGCGGGGTTAAGAGATACGCAGTATTTT
TRBV19	TRBD1	TRBJ1-2	.	CASSRGQSNYGYTF	TGTGCCAGTAGTAGGGGACAGTCTAACTATGGCTACACCTTC
TRBV12-3/TRBV12-4	.	TRBJ1-1	.	CASEGQPNTEAFF	TGTGCCAGCGAAGGACAGCCTAACACTGAAGCTTTCTTT
TRBV24-1	.	TRBJ2-3	.	CATSHRVSSTDTQYF	TGTGCCACCAGCCACAGGGTATCGAGCACAGATACGCAGTATTTT
TRBV5-1	.	TRBJ2-2	once	CASSSGLDTGELFF	TGCGCCAGCAGCTCGGGACTTGACACCGGGGAGCTGTTTTTT
TRBV5-1	.	TRBJ2-7	few	CASSLEQTYEQYF	TGCGCCAGCAGCTTGGAACAAACCTACGAGCAGTACTTC
TRBV19	.	TRBJ1-3	.	CASSIRSSGNTIYF	TGTGCCAGTAGTATCCGCAGCTCTGGAAACACCATATATTTT
TRBV5-4	.	TRBJ2-3	once	CASSSTGSDTQYF	TGTGCCAGCAGTAGTACAGGGTCAGATACGCAGTATTTT
TRBV18	.	TRBJ1-1	.	CASSTIQETTEAFF	TGTGCCAGCTCCACTATACAGGAGACCACTGAAGCTTTCTTT
TRBV7-9	TRBD1	TRBJ1-2	few	CASSVRGLGYTF	TGTGCCAGCAGCGTCAGGGGGCTTGGCTACACCTTC
TRBV30	TRBD1	TRBJ2-1	.	CAWSSGQGAKDEQFF	TGTGCCTGGAGTTCGGGACAGGGGGCGAAAGATGAGCAGTTCTTC
TRBV11-2	TRBD1	TRBJ2-7	.	CASSLLPGQGFSSEQYF	TGTGCCAGCAGCCTACTACCGGGACAGGGATTTTCCTCCGAGCAGTACTTC
TRBV5-6	TRBD2	TRBJ2-2	.	CASSFVGLAFGGELFF	TGTGCCAGCAGCTTTGTCGGACTAGCGTTCGGAGGGGAGCTGTTTTTT
TRBV19	.	TRBJ2-7	.	CASSHGSVNEQYF	TGTGCCAGTAGTCATGGTAGCGTCAACGAGCAGTACTTC
TRBV27	.	TRBJ1-1	.	CASSFSRGSGTEAFF	TGTGCCAGCAGTTTCTCCAGGGGTTCGGGCACTGAAGCTTTCTTT
TRBV27	TRBD2	TRBJ2-1	.	CASSYSGTSGYNEQFF	TGTGCCAGCAGTTATTCCGGGACTAGCGGATACAATGAGCAGTTCTTC
TRBV20-1	.	TRBJ1-5	once	CSATPRGPQHF	TGCAGTGCTACCCCCAGGGGGCCCCAGCATTTT
TRBV11-3	TRBD1	TRBJ2-1	.	CASSLEGQSHNEQFF	TGTGCCAGCAGCTTAGAGGGACAGAGCCACAATGAGCAGTTCTTC